One and the same sample provided the 30 T cell receptor beta chains below, sequenced in a study of control samples from healthy donors and cancer patients. Data came from immunoSEQ multiplex PCR; TCRdb stores just in-frame clones and leaves some out. The sample includes some 120,000 clones, about 93% of them seen just once. Specimen: PBMCs. Every receptor here comes from a man over 45 with head and neck cancer.

A note on this clone: The junction and the germline gene differ at one end; a read error may be behind it. The rearrangement uses TRBV28 and TRBJ2-5, with D perhaps TRBD1 (6 bases). The CDR3 length is 15 residues. CDR1 is MDHEN and CDR2 is SYDVKM in the germline V gene. The CDR3 DNA reads TGTGCCAGCGGACGAAACACTCTGGGACATACGATAGGTGACTTC. Translation gives CASGRNTLGHTIGDF.

The genes are TRBV18 and TRBJ1-6; 7 nucleotides match TRBD1. The ends lost 2 bases at V and 7 bases at J; junction bases unmatched: 5. CDR3 size: 15 residues. Germline CDR1 and CDR2: KGHSH and LQKENI. The CDR3 sequence: CASSPNTGVNSPLHF. In DNA form, the CDR3 reads TGTGCCAGCTCACCAAACACAGGGGTGAATTCACCCCTCCACTTT.

The rearrangement joins TRBV29-1 to TRBJ1-1; the D gene is possibly TRBD1 (6 bases). This CDR3 has 15 amino acids. Trimming shortened V by 7 bases and J by 4 bases, and 22 bases separated the two germline ends. Germline loops: CDR1 SQVTM, CDR2 ANQGSEA. CDR3 loop: CSAPGGQGWSTEAFF. The CDR3 nucleotides read TGCAGCGCCCCCGGGGGGCAGGGTTGGTCCACTGAAGCTTTCTTT.

The chain recombines TRBV19 with TRBJ1-2; the match to TRBD1 covers 8 bases. CDR3 length: 15 residues. Germline CDR1 LNHDA, CDR2 SQIVND (reference sequence). Trimming removed 5 bases from V and 2 bases from J; junction bases left unmatched: 7. This CDR3 is CASSPQGAVNYGYTF. The CDR3 nucleotides read TGTGCCAGTAGTCCCCAGGGGGCGGTGAACTATGGCTACACCTTC.

The CDR3 DNA follows: TGTGCCAGCAGTTACGGGACAGGGTATAATCAGCCCCAGCATTTT. It encodes CASSYGTGYNQPQHF. This rearrangement joins TRBV6-6 to TRBJ1-5; 9 positions match TRBD1. Germline V CDR1 and CDR2: MNHNY, SVGAGI (reference sequence). The CDR3 length is 15 residues. The trim removed 2 bases at V and 4 bases at J, leaving 3 bases unmatched.

This clone appeared once. This chain links TRBV11-2 with TRBJ1-3; D gene ambiguous. The V end lost 5 bases, the J end lost 0 bases, and 8 bases lay between the germline ends. The CDR3 sequence is 14 residues long. From germline, CDR1 is SGHAT and CDR2 FQNNGV. In DNA form, the CDR3 reads TGTGCCAGCAGCCTCAGGACCTCTGGAAACACCATATATTTT. Protein: CASSLRTSGNTIYF.

The CDR3 DNA is TGTGCCACCAGTGACCCAGGGGGAGGCTCCTACAATGAGCAGTTCTTC. Amino acid sequence: CATSDPGGGSYNEQFF. The J gene is TRBJ2-1, the V gene TRBV24-1, with a possible D match to TRBD1 (7 bases). V was clipped by 4 bases and J by 0 bases, with 12 bases between them. In germline, CDR1 is KGHDR, CDR2 SFDVKD. The CDR3 sequence is 16 residues long.

The chain has TRBV9 and TRBJ1-1, with TRBD1 matching over 8 bases. This CDR3 is built from 13 residues. CDR1 SGDLS and CDR2 YYNGEE come from the germline V gene. V lost 4 bases and J lost 2; bases outside the gene matches: 1. The CDR3: CASSSGGNTEAFF. The CDR3 nucleotides are TGTGCCAGCAGCTCAGGGGGCAACACTGAAGCTTTCTTT.

This clone was counted once. The CDR3 coding sequence is TGTGCCAGCAGCTTTAGCCCCGGGGGTACTGAAGCTTTCTTT. Translation: CASSFSPGGTEAFF. The chain is built from TRBV5-4 and TRBJ1-1, with D possibly being TRBD1 (5 bases). The CDR3 is 14 residues long. From germline, CDR1 is SGHNT and CDR2 YYREEE (reference sequence). Trimming shortened V by 2 bases and J by 5 bases, and 13 bases separated the two germline ends.

A note on this clone: Other DNA sequences in the sample encode the same CDR3. The chain recombines TRBV19 with TRBJ2-3; 7 nucleotides align to TRBD1. V was pared by 6 bases and J by 3 bases, with 6 bases of the junction left unmatched. The CDR3 runs to 14 residues. The germline gives CDR1 LNHDA, CDR2 SQIVND (reference sequence). The DNA of the CDR3 is TGTGCCAGTAGGTCCGGGACAGTGACAGATACGCAGTATTTT. This sequence encodes CASRSGTVTDTQYF.

J is TRBJ2-3 and V is TRBV6-5; D gene uncertain. Trimming took off 8 bases at V and 6 bases at J, with 9 bases between the two ends. The CDR3 covers 11 residues. Germline lookup yields CDR1 MNHEY and CDR2 SVGAGI. CDR3 region: CASLEGDTQYF. The DNA of the CDR3 is TGTGCCAGCTTAGAAGGGGATACGCAGTATTTT.

This chain joins TRBV19 and TRBJ2-6; the D gene is possibly TRBD1 (5 bases). The CDR3 length is 14 residues. V was clipped by 7 bases and J by 2 bases, with 9 bases between them. Germline V CDR1 and CDR2: LNHDA, SQIVND (reference sequence). CDR3 in DNA: TGTGCCAGTATCCTGGGGCCTGGGGCCAACGTCCTGACTTTC. Translated: CASILGPGANVLTF.

The chain recombines TRBV11-2 with TRBJ1-4, with unresolved D. The CDR3 loop spans 15 amino acids. Per germline, CDR1 SGHAT and CDR2 FQNNGV. V lost 3 bases and J 10 bases, leaving 18 bases between the germline ends. The CDR3 sequence: CASSLGSLSWVKLFF. The DNA of the CDR3 is TGTGCCAGCAGCTTGGGCAGCTTATCTTGGGTAAAACTGTTTTTT.

The rearrangement joins TRBV7-2 to TRBJ2-1, with 7 bases matching TRBD1. CDR1 is SGHTA and CDR2 is FQGNSA in the germline V gene. J was trimmed by 4 bases and V by 3 bases; bases with no gene match: 0. The CDR3 loop spans 13 amino acids. CDR3 in amino acids: CASSLGQYNEQFF. The DNA for the CDR3 is TGTGCCAGCAGCTTGGGACAGTACAATGAGCAGTTCTTC.

The chain has TRBV3-1 (or the pseudogene TRBV3-2) and TRBJ2-1; 7 bases are a match to TRBD1. The CDR3 has 12 amino acids. Germline CDR1 reads LGHDT; CDR2 reads YNNKEL (reference sequence). V trimming: 5 bases; J trimming: 12 bases; junction bases outside the gene matches: 7. The CDR3 loop reads CASSKIRDRQFF. The DNA for the CDR3 is TGTGCCAGCAGCAAAATCCGGGACAGGCAGTTCTTC.

The V and J genes are TRBV6-5 and TRBJ1-3; unclear D gene. The V and J ends lost 8 bases and 4 bases respectively, with 18 bases between them. The CDR3 runs 15 residues. Germline V lookup: CDR1 MNHEY, CDR2 SVGAGI. The CDR3 sequence is CASLKSGPPGNTIYF. The DNA for the CDR3 is TGTGCCAGCCTAAAATCCGGACCTCCGGGAAACACCATATATTTT.

V usage is TRBV7-6 and J usage is TRBJ2-1; D is unresolved. This CDR3 spans 12 amino acids. Trimming took off 2 bases at V and 5 bases at J, with 4 bases between the two ends. Germline V lookup: CDR1 SGHVS, CDR2 FNYEAQ. The chain's CDR3 is CASSLINNEQFF. The DNA of the CDR3 is TGTGCCAGCAGCTTAATTAACAATGAGCAGTTCTTC.

This clone was recorded only once. V usage is TRBV6-5 and J usage is TRBJ2-2; D is undetermined. The germline gives CDR1 MNHEY, CDR2 SVGAGI. CDR3 length equals 12 residues. V lost 6 bases and J 7 bases, leaving 9 bases between the germline ends. The CDR3 region has the DNA TGTGCCAGCAGATGGGCCAGCGGGGAGCTGTTTTTT. Translated, it gives CASRWASGELFF.

This chain links TRBV30 with TRBJ2-1; no clear D. This CDR3 spans 12 amino acids. V lost 5 bases to trimming and J lost 5 bases, with 10 bases between them. CDR1 is GTSNPN and CDR2 is SVGIG in the germline V gene (reference sequence). CDR3 sequence (DNA): TGTGCCTGGCGCTCTAACCACAATGAGCAGTTCTTC. It yields the protein CAWRSNHNEQFF.

V is TRBV6-5 and J is TRBJ1-5; perhaps TRBD1 as D (5 bases). Germline CDR1 and CDR2: MNHEY and SVGAGI. The CDR3 is 15 amino acids. V was clipped by 6 bases and J by 3 bases, with 15 bases between them. The CDR3 DNA is TGTGCCAGCAGCCCGACTGGACACCACAATCAGCCCCAGCATTTT. Encoded protein: CASSPTGHHNQPQHF.

This chain links TRBV27 with TRBJ1-1, with D possibly TRBD1 on 5 matching bases. The CDR3 loop spans 19 amino acids. V lost 8 bases, J lost 1 base, and 29 bases lay in between. Germline V CDR1 and CDR2: MNHEY, SMNVEV (reference sequence). The CDR3 is CASRTGTYARGGQNTEAFF. The CDR3 region has the DNA TGTGCCAGCCGAACCGGGACTTACGCGCGGGGTGGCCAGAACACTGAAGCTTTCTTT.

This chain uses TRBV7-2 with TRBJ2-2, with D perhaps TRBD2 (6 bases). CDR1 is SGHTA and CDR2 is FQGNSA in the germline V gene. The CDR3 is made up of 14 amino acids. V was shortened by 3 bases and J by 7 bases, with 12 bases between the two germline ends. The CDR3 region is CASSLPRDLGELFF. The CDR3 nucleotides are TGTGCCAGCAGCTTGCCGCGGGATCTCGGGGAGCTGTTTTTT.

The rearrangement links TRBV13 to TRBJ2-5; unclear D gene. The CDR3 sequence is 13 residues long. Germline V gene sequence: CDR1 PRHDT, CDR2 FYEKMQ (reference sequence). V shed 1 base and J shed 5 bases, with 8 bases lying between them. The CDR3 DNA sequence: TGTGCCAGCAGCTTAGCAAGGACGGAGACCCAGTACTTC. It yields the protein CASSLARTETQYF.

The chain has TRBV10-3 and TRBJ2-3, with no clear D. V was clipped by 3 bases and J by 0 bases, with 10 bases between them. CDR1 and CDR2 (germline): ENHRY, SYGVKD. This CDR3 contains 15 residues. The CDR3 nucleotides read TGTGCCATCAGTGATACGGCTAGGAGCACAGATACGCAGTATTTT. The encoded protein is CAISDTARSTDTQYF.

The rearrangement links TRBV7-2 to TRBJ1-4; perhaps TRBD1 as D (5 bases). The CDR3 spans 13 residues. Trimming removed 3 bases at V and 8 bases at J, with 10 bases between. Germline V gives CDR1 SGHTA, CDR2 FQGNSA. CDR3 in amino acids: CASSLRGREKLFF. Written as DNA, the CDR3 is TGTGCCAGCAGCTTGAGGGGCAGAGAAAAACTGTTTTTT.

CDR3 amino acids: CASSLGTGGLTEAFF. The DNA for the CDR3 is TGTGCCAGCAGCTTGGGGACAGGGGGCCTCACTGAAGCTTTCTTT. The V gene is TRBV5-4, the J gene TRBJ1-1; 11 bases are a match to TRBD1. The V gene's germline CDR1 is SGHNT and CDR2 YYREEE (reference sequence). Trimming at V came to 0 bases and at J to 4 bases, leaving 2 bases not matched to a gene. This CDR3 has 15 residues.

The sample holds one count of this clone. This chain joins TRBV28 and TRBJ1-1, with D uncertain. Germline loops: CDR1 MDHEN, CDR2 SYDVKM. This CDR3 is built from 12 residues. Trimming took 6 bases from V and 12 from J, leaving 17 bases between them. The CDR3 spells CASSFAGLSTFF. CDR3 bases: TGTGCCAGCAGCTTTGCAGGCCTATCAACTTTCTTT.

The V and J genes are TRBV7-8 and TRBJ2-3; 9 nucleotides align to TRBD2. CDR3 length: 15 amino acids. Trimming removed 0 bases from V and 4 bases from J; junction bases left unmatched: 2. CDR1 SGHVS and CDR2 FQNEAQ come from the germline V gene. The CDR3 sequence: CASSLASGGADTQYF. CDR3 sequence (DNA): TGTGCCAGCAGCTTAGCTAGCGGGGGTGCAGATACGCAGTATTTT.

The chain combines TRBV4-3 with TRBJ2-3, with TRBD2 matching 10 bases. The V and J ends lost 1 base and 0 bases, in that order; junction bases with no gene match: 4. CDR1 and CDR2 (germline): LGHNA, YSLEER. This CDR3 contains 17 residues. In DNA, the CDR3 is TGCGCCAGCAGCCAAGCCTGGGGACTAGCGAGCACAGATACGCAGTATTTT. This sequence encodes CASSQAWGLASTDTQYF.

The chain couples TRBV2 to TRBJ2-5; D is ambiguous. V lost 4 bases, J lost 7 bases, and 13 bases lay in between. This CDR3 is built from 13 residues. The germline CDR1 and CDR2 sequences are SNHLY and FYNNEI. In nucleotides, the CDR3 is TGTGCCAGCAGTGTGCGCGACAAGGGGACCCAGTACTTC. It codes for CASSVRDKGTQYF. The full variable domain, its missing parts supplied by reference TRBV2 and TRBJ2-5, is EPEVTQTPSHQVTQMGQEVILRCVPISNHLYFYWYRQILGQKVEFLVSFYNNEISEKSEIFDDQFSVERPDGSNFTLKIRSTKLEDSAMYFCASSVRDKGTQYFGPGTRLLVL.